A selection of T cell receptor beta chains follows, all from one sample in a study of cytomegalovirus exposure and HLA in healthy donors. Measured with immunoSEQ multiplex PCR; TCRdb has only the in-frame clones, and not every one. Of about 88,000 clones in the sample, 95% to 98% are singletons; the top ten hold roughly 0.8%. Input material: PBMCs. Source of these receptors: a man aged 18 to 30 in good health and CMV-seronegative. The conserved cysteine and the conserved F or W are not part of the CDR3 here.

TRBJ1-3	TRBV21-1	ASSNRFGNTIY
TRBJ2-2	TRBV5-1	ASSLGQGKSGELF
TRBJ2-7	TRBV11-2	ASSLGTGGYEQY
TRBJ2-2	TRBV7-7	ASSFGRGDPTGELF
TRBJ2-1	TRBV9	ASRKGLAGEYEQF
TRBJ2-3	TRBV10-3	ATYSGGSTDTQY
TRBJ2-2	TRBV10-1	ASSRDYTGELF
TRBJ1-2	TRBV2	ASSRDSTGYT
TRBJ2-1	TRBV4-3	ASSQARAYNEQF
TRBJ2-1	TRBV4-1	ASSLARTKNEQF
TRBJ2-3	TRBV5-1	ASSIGLAVSTDTQY
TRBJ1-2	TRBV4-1	ATSRGNYGYT
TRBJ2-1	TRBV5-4	ASSPSWEDEQF
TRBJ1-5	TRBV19	ASSTGNQPQH
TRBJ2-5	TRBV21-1	ASTQGAGETQY
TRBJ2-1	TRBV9	ASSPRLSGSYNEQF
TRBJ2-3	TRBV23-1	ASSQSPGPRGTDTQY
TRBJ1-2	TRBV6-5	ASSGIYGYT
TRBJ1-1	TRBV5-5	ASSRLQGMNTEAF
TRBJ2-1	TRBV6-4	ASSVGEGNEQF
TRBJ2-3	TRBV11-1	ASSLHGPGISTDTQY
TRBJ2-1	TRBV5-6	ASSFIGGGFVEQF
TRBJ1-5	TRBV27	ASSPSALNQPQH
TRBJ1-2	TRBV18	ASSGSLSGYT
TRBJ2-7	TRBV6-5	ASRHGLAGEYEQY
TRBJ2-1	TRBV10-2	ASSDMANEQF
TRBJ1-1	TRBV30	AWINRYWGVNTEAF
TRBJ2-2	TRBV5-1	ASSSTLAGGTGELF
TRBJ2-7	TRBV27	ASSLTGGEQY
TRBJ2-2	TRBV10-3	AISGGQGDTGELF
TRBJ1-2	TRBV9	ASSVQRQGAVGGYT
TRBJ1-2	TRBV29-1	SVEGGATNYGYT
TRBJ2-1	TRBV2	ASSSSGSSSYNEQF
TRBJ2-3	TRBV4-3	ASSQDWTRPRDTQY
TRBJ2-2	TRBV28	ASRGRGQGPPGELF
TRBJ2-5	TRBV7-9	ASSGERDRVETQY
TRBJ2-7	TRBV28	ASRAGSGDPFYEQY